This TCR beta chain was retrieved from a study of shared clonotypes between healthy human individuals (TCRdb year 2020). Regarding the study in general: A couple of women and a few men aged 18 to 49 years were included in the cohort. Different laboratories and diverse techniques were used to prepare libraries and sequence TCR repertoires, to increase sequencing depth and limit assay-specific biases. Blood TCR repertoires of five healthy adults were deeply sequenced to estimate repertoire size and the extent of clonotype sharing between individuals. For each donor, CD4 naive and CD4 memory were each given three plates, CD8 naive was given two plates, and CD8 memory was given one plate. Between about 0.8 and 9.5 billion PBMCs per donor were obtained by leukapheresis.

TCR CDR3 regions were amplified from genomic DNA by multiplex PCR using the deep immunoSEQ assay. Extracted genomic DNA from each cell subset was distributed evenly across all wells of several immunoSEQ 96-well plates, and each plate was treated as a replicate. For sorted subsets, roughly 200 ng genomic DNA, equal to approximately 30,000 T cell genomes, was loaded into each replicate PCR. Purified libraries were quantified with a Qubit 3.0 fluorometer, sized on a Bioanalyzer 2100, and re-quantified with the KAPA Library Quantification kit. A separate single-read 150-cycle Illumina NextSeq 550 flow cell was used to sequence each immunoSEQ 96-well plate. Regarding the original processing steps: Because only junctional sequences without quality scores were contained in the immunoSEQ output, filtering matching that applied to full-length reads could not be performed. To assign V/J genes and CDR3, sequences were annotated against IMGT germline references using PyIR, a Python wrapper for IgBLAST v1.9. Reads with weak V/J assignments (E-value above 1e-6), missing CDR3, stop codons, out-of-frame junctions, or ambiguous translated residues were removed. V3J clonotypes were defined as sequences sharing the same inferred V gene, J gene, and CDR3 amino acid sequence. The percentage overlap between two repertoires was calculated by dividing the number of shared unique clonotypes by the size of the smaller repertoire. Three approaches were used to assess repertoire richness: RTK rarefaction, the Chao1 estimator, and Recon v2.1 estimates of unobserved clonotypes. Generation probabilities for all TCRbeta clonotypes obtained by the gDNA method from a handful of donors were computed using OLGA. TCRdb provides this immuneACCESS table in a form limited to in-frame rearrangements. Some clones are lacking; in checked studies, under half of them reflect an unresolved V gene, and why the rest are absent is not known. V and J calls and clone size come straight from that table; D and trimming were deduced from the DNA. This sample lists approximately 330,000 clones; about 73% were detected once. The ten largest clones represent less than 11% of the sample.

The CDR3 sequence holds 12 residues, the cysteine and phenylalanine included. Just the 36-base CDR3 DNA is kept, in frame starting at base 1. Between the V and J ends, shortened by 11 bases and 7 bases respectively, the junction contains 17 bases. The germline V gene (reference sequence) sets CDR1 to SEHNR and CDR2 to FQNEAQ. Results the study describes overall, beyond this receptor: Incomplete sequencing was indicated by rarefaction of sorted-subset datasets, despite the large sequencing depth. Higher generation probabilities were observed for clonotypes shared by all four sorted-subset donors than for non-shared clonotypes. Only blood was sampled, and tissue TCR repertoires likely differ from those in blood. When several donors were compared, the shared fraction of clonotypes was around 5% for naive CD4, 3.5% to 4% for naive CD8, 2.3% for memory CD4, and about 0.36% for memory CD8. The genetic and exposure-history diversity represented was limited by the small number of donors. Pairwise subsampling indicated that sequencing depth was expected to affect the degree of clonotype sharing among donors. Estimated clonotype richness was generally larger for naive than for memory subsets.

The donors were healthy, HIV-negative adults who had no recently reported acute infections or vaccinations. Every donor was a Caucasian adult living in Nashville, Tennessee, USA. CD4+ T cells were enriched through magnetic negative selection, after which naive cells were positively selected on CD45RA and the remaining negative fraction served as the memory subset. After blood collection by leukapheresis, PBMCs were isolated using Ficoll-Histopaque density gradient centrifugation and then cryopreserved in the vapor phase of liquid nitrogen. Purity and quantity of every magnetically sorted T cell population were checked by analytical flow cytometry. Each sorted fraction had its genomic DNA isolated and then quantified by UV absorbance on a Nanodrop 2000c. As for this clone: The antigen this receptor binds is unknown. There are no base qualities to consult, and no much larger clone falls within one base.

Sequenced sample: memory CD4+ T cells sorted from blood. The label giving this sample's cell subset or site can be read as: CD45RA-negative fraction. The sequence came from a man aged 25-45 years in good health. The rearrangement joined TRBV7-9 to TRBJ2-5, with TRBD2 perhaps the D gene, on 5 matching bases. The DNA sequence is TGTGCCTATGATGGGAGACCAAGGACCCAGTACTTC. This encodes CAYDGRPRTQYF.